The T cell receptor (beta chain) described here comes from a study of blood T cells in healthy people across ages. Findings and caveats of the study: The study could not conclusively compare naive and antigen-experienced cells, given its unsorted PBMCs. The fall in TCR beta diversity per million T cells was roughly linear with age.

Together with a sample-barcoded 5' primer, a J-beta primer mix was included in a second PCR lasting roughly 6 to 12 cycles. All cDNA molecules were each tagged by a template-switch adaptor with 12 random nucleotides. TCRdb re-analysed the 5' RACE reads in MiXCR, keeping a single row per CDR3 protein. The sample carries 1.5 million or so distinct CDR3 sequences, 42% recorded once. This clonotype occurred a few times. Its target is not known. One junction end disagrees with the germline gene, perhaps due to a read error. This CDR3 is 15 amino acids long. In germline, CDR1 is MGHRA, CDR2 YSYEKL. The chain couples TRBV4-1 to TRBJ2-2, with D possibly TRBD2 on 5 matching bases. What was sequenced was blood. This clonotype originated in a young woman in good health. CDR3 protein: CASSQEPQYYGELFF. CDR3 sequence (DNA): TGCGCCAGCAGCCAAGAACCGCAGTATTACGGGGAGTTGTTTTTT.